The 30 T cell receptor beta chains in this list originate from one sample, sequenced in a study of blood T cell repertoires in COVID-19. Profiling relied on immunoSEQ multiplex PCR, and the TCRdb table lists in-frame clones only, not all of them. In the table there are some 150,000 clones, around 86% of which are singletons. The material sequenced was peripheral blood. The origin of the receptors is a man between 65 and 85 years old with acute or convalescent COVID-19.

The chain uses TRBV27 and TRBJ1-5; 8 bases line up with TRBD1. J was trimmed by 4 bases and V by 5 bases; bases with no gene match: 13. This CDR3 comprises 17 residues. Germline assignment: CDR1 MNHEY and CDR2 SMNVEV (reference sequence). The DNA of the CDR3 is TGTGCCAGCAGTCCGTGGACAGGGATGGGCGTGAATCAGCCCCAGCATTTT. Encoded protein: CASSPWTGMGVNQPQHF.

This chain joins TRBV7-9 and TRBJ2-2, with unresolved D. The CDR3 has 12 amino acids. Germline loops: CDR1 SEHNR, CDR2 FQNEAQ (reference sequence). V lost 3 bases to trimming and J lost 6 bases, with 5 bases between them. The CDR3 DNA sequence: TGTGCCAGCAGCTTCGAGGCCGGGGAGCTGTTTTTT. Protein: CASSFEAGELFF.

This clone was seen at least ten times. The chain employs TRBV28 and TRBJ2-1; D uncertain. Germline V lookup: CDR1 MDHEN, CDR2 SYDVKM. The CDR3 is 11 amino acids. Trimming stripped 5 bases from V and 9 bases from J, with 8 bases between. The CDR3 here is CASSERGEQFF. CDR3 bases: TGTGCCAGCAGTGAACGAGGTGAGCAGTTCTTC.

The chain employs TRBV10-3 and TRBJ1-1; the D is unclear. The CDR3 runs to 14 residues. Trimming left V 3 bases short and J 3 bases short, with 11 bases between. The germline gives CDR1 ENHRY, CDR2 SYGVKD. The CDR3 here is CAISEAGKDTEAFF. CDR3 DNA: TGTGCCATCAGTGAAGCGGGGAAGGACACTGAAGCTTTCTTT.

Only a few counts were recorded for this clone. This rearrangement joins TRBV29-1 to TRBJ1-1; D unresolved. CDR1 SQVTM and CDR2 ANQGSEA come from the germline V gene. This CDR3 is built from 12 residues. Trimming stripped 5 bases from V and 4 bases from J, with 11 bases between. CDR3 loop: CSVIERATEAFF. In DNA, the CDR3 is TGCAGCGTTATCGAGCGGGCCACTGAAGCTTTCTTT.

DNA for the CDR3: TGTGCCAGCAGCTTAAGACAGGAAGCAGATACGCAGTATTTT. Its protein is CASSLRQEADTQYF. V and J are TRBV9 and TRBJ2-3, with a weak D call TRBD1 (6 bases). V lost 4 bases, J lost 4 bases, and 13 bases lay in between. Per the germline V gene, CDR1 is SGDLS and CDR2 is YYNGEE. This CDR3 has 14 amino acids.

Written as DNA, the CDR3 is TGTGCCAGCAGCCGCACCGGGACCTATAATTCACCCCTCCACTTT. Its translation is CASSRTGTYNSPLHF. The gene calls are TRBV3-1 (or the pseudogene TRBV3-2) and TRBJ1-6; D call uncertain. The CDR3 spans 15 residues. Deletions cut 4 bases from V and 2 bases from J, with 9 bases between. From germline, CDR1 is LGHDT and CDR2 YNNKEL (reference sequence).

Here the CDR3 DNA reads TGTGCCAGCAGTACTTCCTACGAGCAGTACTTC. It is translated as CASSTSYEQYF. The chain carries TRBV3-1 (or the pseudogene TRBV3-2) and TRBJ2-7, with D unclear. This CDR3 has 11 amino acids. V shed 6 bases and J shed 1 base, with 4 bases lying between them. CDR1 is LGHDT and CDR2 is YNNKEL in the germline V gene (reference sequence).

This clone was picked up one time. Additional DNA sequences in this sample encode the identical CDR3. The chain recombines TRBV18 with TRBJ2-5; D uncertain. The V gene's germline CDR1 is KGHSH and CDR2 LQKENI. Trimming took 3 bases from V and 5 from J, leaving 4 bases between them. This CDR3 has 11 amino acids. The DNA for the CDR3 is TGTGCCAGCTCACCCTCGGAGACCCAGTACTTC. It yields the protein CASSPSETQYF.

V gene TRBV6-1 combines with J gene TRBJ2-2; 11 bases are a match to TRBD2. The V gene's germline CDR1 is MNHNS and CDR2 SASEGT. The CDR3 is made up of 17 amino acids. V was pared by 4 bases and J by 2 bases, with 6 bases of the junction left unmatched. The CDR3 DNA reads TGTGCCAGCAGTGTACTAGCGGGAGTGAGAAACACCGGGGAGCTGTTTTTT. It encodes CASSVLAGVRNTGELFF.

V is TRBV2 and J is TRBJ2-3; the match to TRBD2 covers 8 bases. The germline CDR1 and CDR2 sequences are SNHLY and FYNNEI. CDR3 length: 21 amino acids. Trimming at V came to 3 bases and at J to 3 bases, leaving 23 bases not matched to a gene. CDR3 DNA: TGTGCCAGCAGTGATGCGGGGGGCGCATCCTTAGCGGGGCTAGCGACAGATACGCAGTATTTT. As protein: CASSDAGGASLAGLATDTQYF.

The chain joins TRBV28 to TRBJ2-2, with D tentatively TRBD1 (5 bases). Trimming took off 10 bases at V and 1 base at J, with 13 bases between the two ends. From germline, CDR1 is MDHEN and CDR2 SYDVKM. There are 14 residues in the CDR3. CDR3 sequence reads: CAILSGQNTGELFF. The DNA for the CDR3 is TGTGCCATCCTCTCAGGACAGAACACCGGGGAGCTGTTTTTT.

The rearrangement joins TRBV30 to TRBJ1-5; D is possibly TRBD1 (5 bases). V was shortened by 8 bases and J by 5 bases, with 22 bases between the two germline ends. The CDR3 sequence is 15 residues long. The germline V gene encodes CDR1 GTSNPN and CDR2 SVGIG (reference sequence). The CDR3 loop is CATSQGPRSHQPQHF. The DNA for the CDR3 is TGTGCCACAAGTCAGGGCCCGCGGTCCCATCAGCCCCAGCATTTT.

The genes are TRBV2 and TRBJ1-1, with TRBD1 as a possible D gene (6 bases). This CDR3 is built from 13 residues. CDR1 and CDR2 (germline): SNHLY, FYNNEI. The V and J ends lost 7 bases and 1 base respectively, with 10 bases between them. CDR3 residues: CASTVGQNTEAFF. Here the CDR3 DNA reads TGTGCCAGCACCGTGGGACAGAACACTGAAGCTTTCTTT.

The chain uses TRBV5-4 and TRBJ1-1; weak D call: TRBD1 (6 bases). Trimming took 0 bases from V and 0 from J, leaving 12 bases between them. This CDR3 is built from 16 residues. The germline V gene has CDR1 SGHNT and CDR2 YYREEE (reference sequence). The CDR3 loop reads CASSLDGQPMNTEAFF. In nucleotides, the CDR3 is TGTGCCAGCAGCTTGGACGGACAGCCGATGAACACTGAAGCTTTCTTT.

This clone was counted once. The J gene is TRBJ1-1, the V gene TRBV19; no clear D gene. Germline loops: CDR1 LNHDA, CDR2 SQIVND (reference sequence). The CDR3 has 14 amino acids. V was trimmed by 0 bases and J by 0 bases, leaving 5 bases between them. The CDR3 nucleotides read TGTGCCAGTAGTATAGACGGTTTGAACACTGAAGCTTTCTTT. Its translation is CASSIDGLNTEAFF.

V and J are TRBV6-6 and TRBJ1-5; D ambiguous. This CDR3 contains 14 residues. Germline values: CDR1 MNHNY, CDR2 SVGAGI (reference sequence). The V end lost 0 bases, the J end lost 11 bases, and 14 bases lay between the germline ends. CDR3 sequence: CASSYSKGWAAQHF. The CDR3, as DNA: TGTGCCAGCAGTTACTCGAAAGGTTGGGCAGCCCAGCATTTT.

The chain employs TRBV5-6 and TRBJ2-5; 7 nucleotides align to TRBD2. CDR3 length equals 15 residues. V lost 3 bases and J lost 1; bases outside the gene matches: 6. Germline CDR1 is SGHDT and CDR2 is YYEEEE. For the CDR3, the DNA is TGTGCCAGCAGCTGGACTGGCGGGGGCCAAGAGACCCAGTACTTC. The encoded protein is CASSWTGGGQETQYF.

In this sample, this clone turned up once. This chain uses TRBV5-1 with TRBJ2-1; 14 bases are a match to TRBD2. J lost 8 bases, V lost 0 bases, and 4 bases had no gene match. This CDR3 has 16 residues. Germline lookup yields CDR1 SGHRS and CDR2 YFSETQ. The CDR3 region has the DNA TGCGCCAGCAGCTTGGATAGGACTAGCGGGAGGCATGAGCAGTTCTTC. This codes for CASSLDRTSGRHEQFF.

The V gene is TRBV18, the J gene TRBJ2-3, with D unresolved. In germline, CDR1 is KGHSH, CDR2 LQKENI. The V end was cut by 4 bases, the J end by 2 bases, with 7 bases between. This CDR3 has 13 residues. CDR3 DNA: TGTGCCAGCTCACGAGGAAACACAGATACGCAGTATTTT. Translation gives CASSRGNTDTQYF.

The V and J genes are TRBV28 and TRBJ2-6; D unresolved. The CDR3 runs to 14 residues. Trimming took off 6 bases at V and 0 bases at J, with 6 bases between the two ends. The germline V gene encodes CDR1 MDHEN and CDR2 SYDVKM. The CDR3 DNA reads TGTGCCAGCAGGGGCCTCTCTGGGGCCAACGTCCTGACTTTC. It translates to CASRGLSGANVLTF.

This clone appeared a single time. This chain links TRBV2 with TRBJ2-2; D perhaps matches TRBD1 (5 bases). V lost 2 bases and J lost 7, with 14 bases in between. Germline V lookup: CDR1 SNHLY, CDR2 FYNNEI. The CDR3 is 15 residues long. The CDR3 nucleotides read TGTGCCAGCAGTGAATTTGGCAGGGTGGGCGGGGAGCTGTTTTTT. Translated, it gives CASSEFGRVGGELFF.

The chain has TRBV4-3 and TRBJ1-1; a possible D gene is TRBD1 (6 bases). The V end was cut by 2 bases, the J end by 0 bases, with 13 bases between. CDR3 length equals 16 residues. The germline gives CDR1 LGHNA, CDR2 YSLEER. CDR3 sequence: CASSQFLGQMNTEAFF. CDR3 coding DNA: TGCGCCAGCAGCCAATTCTTAGGACAGATGAACACTGAAGCTTTCTTT.

V is TRBV28 and J is TRBJ1-1, with D tentatively TRBD1 (6 bases). V was cut by 0 bases and J by 1 base, with 6 bases left in between. The CDR3 runs 14 residues. Germline V gene sequence: CDR1 MDHEN, CDR2 SYDVKM. The DNA for the CDR3 is TGTGCCAGCAGTTTATGGGGGGCGAACACTGAAGCTTTCTTT. Its translation: CASSLWGANTEAFF.

V gene TRBV11-2 combines with J gene TRBJ2-7; no firm D call. The V end was cut by 3 bases, the J end by 3 bases, with 3 bases between. CDR1 is SGHAT, CDR2 FQNNGV, per germline. CDR3 length: 11 amino acids. The CDR3, as DNA: TGTGCCAGCAGCTTCAACTACGAGCAGTACTTC. This encodes CASSFNYEQYF.

There are a few counts of this clone. The V gene is TRBV5-1, the J gene TRBJ1-2; 11 nucleotides align to TRBD1. Germline V gives CDR1 SGHRS, CDR2 YFSETQ. Germline trimming cut 3 bases from V and 7 bases from J; bases unmatched to any gene: 5. The CDR3 is 14 residues long. The CDR3 DNA follows: TGCGCCAGCAGCTACGGACAGGGGGCTGCTGGCTACACCTTC. It encodes CASSYGQGAAGYTF. The complete variable domain, with remaining parts taken from reference TRBV5-1 and TRBJ1-2, reads KAGVTQTPRYLIKTRGQQVTLSCSPISGHRSVSWYQQTPGQGLQFLFEYFSETQRNKGNFPGRFSGRQFSNSRSEMNVSTLELGDSALYLCASSYGQGAAGYTFGSGTRLTVV.

The chain has TRBV6-5 and TRBJ1-6, with a possible D match to TRBD1 (5 bases). V shed 7 bases and J shed 9 bases, with 16 bases lying between them. There are 14 residues in the CDR3. Germline CDR1 MNHEY, CDR2 SVGAGI. Here the CDR3 reads CASNQGSLVSPLHF. CDR3 sequence (DNA): TGTGCCAGCAACCAGGGAAGTCTAGTTTCACCCCTCCACTTT.

This chain connects TRBV29-1 to TRBJ2-7; TRBD1 aligns across 7 bases. Germline V lookup: CDR1 SQVTM, CDR2 ANQGSEA. The trim removed 2 bases at V and 7 bases at J, leaving 5 bases unmatched. The CDR3 has 12 residues. CDR3 protein: CSVEQGVGEQYF. In nucleotides, the CDR3 is TGCAGCGTTGAACAGGGGGTAGGGGAGCAGTACTTC.

This clone has a handful of counts. An end of the junction does not agree with germline; a read error may underlie this. V usage is TRBV5-1 and J usage is TRBJ1-2; 8 positions agree with TRBD1. This CDR3 contains 13 residues. CDR1 and CDR2 from the germline V gene are SGHRS and YFSETQ. The CDR3 bases are TGCGCCAGCCGCTTGACAGGGGACCCTATTTTATCCTTC. Protein sequence: CASRLTGDPILSF.

The chain is built from TRBV4-3 and TRBJ1-1, with D possibly matching TRBD1 (5 bases). Trimming left V 0 bases short and J 9 bases short, with 17 bases between. Germline CDR1 LGHNA, CDR2 YSLEER. The CDR3 has 15 residues. In DNA form, the CDR3 reads TGCGCCAGCAGCCAAGATGCCCAGGGAGGGGTGAAAGCTTTCTTT. It encodes CASSQDAQGGVKAFF.